The clone carrying this TCR beta chain has just one count. Antigen: not known. The sample's time point: week 11, during vaccination. One vaccine dose held 300 ug of mutant IDH1 20-mer peptide and came with topical imiquimod. The record originates from a study of a mutant IDH1 vaccine in newly diagnosed glioma. Study information: Initiation of the vaccine course occurred 4-6 weeks after radiotherapy alone, or alongside temozolomide cycles. Overall study results and limits: Whatever changes occurred in top peripheral T cell clonotypes seemed unrelated to pseudoprogression. Researchers report vaccine-induced immune responses in approximately 95% of patients.

Germline V gene data show CDR1 as SGHNT and CDR2 as YENEEA. This CDR3 region has 13 residues. The V and J ends lost 4 bases and 7 bases, in that order; junction bases with no gene match: 6. Sequenced by immunoSEQ multiplex PCR; TCRdb stores in-frame clones only, minus some. Altogether roughly 130,000 clones are present, around 77% being singletons, with the ten largest covering 4.5% to 6%. This receptor was identified in a man in his forties with glioma. This chain connects TRBV11-3 to TRBJ2-7; 8 bases are a match to TRBD2. The material sequenced was PBMCs, taken from a glioma patient whose treatment included an IDH1 peptide vaccine. The DNA of the CDR3 is TGTGCCAGCAGCTACCTTAGCGGGACGGAGCAGTACTTC. It is translated as CASSYLSGTEQYF.